The 2 T cell receptor beta chains presented below share a single source sample, sequenced in a study of shared T cell receptors in the human thymus. Assay: immunoSEQ multiplex PCR; the TCRdb copy retains only in-frame clones and omits some. The sample has some 760,000 clones, roughly 85% seen once; the top ten hold around 0.01%. A further study also used this sample, focusing on human thymus T cells.

Sequenced: thymocytes. The receptors come from a girl less than two years old with a congenital heart defect.

The chain uses TRBV27 and TRBJ2-5, with 9 bases lining up with TRBD1. Germline loops: CDR1 MNHEY, CDR2 SMNVEV (reference sequence). The CDR3 spans 15 residues. Trimming cost V 6 bases and J 5 bases; bases outside gene matches: 10. CDR3 sequence: CASRPPGQGTETQYF. CDR3 bases: TGTGCCAGCAGGCCTCCGGGACAGGGAACGGAGACCCAGTACTTC.

With respect to this clone: One end of the junction varies from germline; a read error may be responsible. The chain has TRBV28 and TRBJ1-6; unclear D gene. CDR3 size: 12 residues. Germline CDR1 MDHEN, CDR2 SYDVKM. The CDR3, as DNA: TGTGCCAGCAGCTCCGATAATTCACCCCTCCACTTT. Protein: CASSSDNSPLHF.